This TCR beta chain emerged from a study of technical replicates of blood from a few donors. Germline CDR1 is MNHEY and CDR2 is SVGAGI. With V trimmed by 7 bases and J by 3 bases, 7 bases remained unmatched. The CDR3 spans 15 residues. Some clones are missing from TCRdb's copy, which holds only in-frame ones; the method was immunoSEQ multiplex PCR. This table has about 73,000 clones, roughly 90% appearing once. The receptor was derived from a human donor in good health. Some clones in this sample may be carry-over from other donors' samples. Material: PBMCs. The chain carries TRBV6-5 and TRBJ2-7; TRBD2 agrees at 12 bases. CDR3 coding DNA: TGTGCCAGCAAATTTGGACTAGCGGGGTTCTACGAGCAGTACTTC. Residues: CASKFGLAGFYEQYF.